The rows below give T cell receptor beta chains drawn from one sample of a study of cytomegalovirus exposure and HLA in healthy donors. Clones were read by immunoSEQ multiplex PCR, and TCRdb kept only the in-frame ones, dropping some. The table shows approximately 130,000 clones, with 70% to 90% occurring only once. Material for sequencing was PBMCs. Every receptor here comes from a woman aged 25 to 39 in good health and CMV-seronegative. Both conserved end residues are trimmed from each CDR3. Fields, in order: V gene, CDR3 protein.

V: TRBV9; CDR3: ASSTLSGANTGELF
V: TRBV14; CDR3: ASRTGGPNTEAF
V: TRBV6-1; CDR3: ASSVSRLAGYGYT
V: TRBV7-2; CDR3: ASSSPRGGGNTIY
V: TRBV7-9; CDR3: ASSSGGQIALSEQY
V: TRBV5-1; CDR3: ASSIGQNTEAF
V: TRBV29-1; CDR3: SVRTNYGYT
V: TRBV10-3; CDR3: AISPGTEAF
V: TRBV5-4; CDR3: ASSRGVGLGNTIY
V: TRBV5-8; CDR3: ASSPGTLTGELF
V: TRBV7-9; CDR3: ASSPGQGMGETQY
V: TRBV10-3; CDR3: AASGTGAATNEKLF
V: TRBV7-9; CDR3: ASSPGTVQETQY
V: TRBV30; CDR3: AWSETSSGLF
V: TRBV5-1; CDR3: ASSLGNTIRVRNIQY
V: TRBV7-9; CDR3: ASSLGASGGQETQY
V: TRBV2; CDR3: ASSTQGPSSEAF
V: TRBV13; CDR3: ASSYRGSNEKLF
V: TRBV7-6; CDR3: ASSSPRDRGYNEQF
V: TRBV19; CDR3: ASSINTRKAYEQY
V: TRBV13; CDR3: ASSLSWTGGRDTEAF
V: TRBV5-6; CDR3: ASRMTGVPYEQY
V: TRBV30; CDR3: AYAGQGIQPQH
V: TRBV6-4; CDR3: ASSELAGGYNEQF
V: TRBV5-1; CDR3: ASREGASTGELF
V: TRBV2; CDR3: ASSEAGGNEKLF
V: TRBV11-3; CDR3: ASSLDMARTDTQY
V: TRBV5-4; CDR3: ASSLGLAMGGETQY
V: TRBV6-5; CDR3: ASSAIGYTQY
V: TRBV6-6; CDR3: ASSSQAGGPGDTQY
V: TRBV7-2; CDR3: ASSLGGTNSGANVLT
V: TRBV2; CDR3: ASSLSGLNYNEQF
V: TRBV4-2; CDR3: ASSQGEDTQY
V: TRBV6-1; CDR3: ASSEVGTVVETQY
V: TRBV29-1; CDR3: SVRRGGYEQY
V: TRBV5-4; CDR3: ASSYRVQGGGYT
V: TRBV7-2; CDR3: ASSPEGTGELF
V: TRBV6-1; CDR3: ASSEFRRPPNEQF
V: TRBV27; CDR3: ASSPRTSGGPEQY
V: TRBV27; CDR3: ASSLGRNQPQH
V: TRBV7-6; CDR3: ASSLTTGATEAF
V: TRBV2; CDR3: ASGGQVYEQY
V: TRBV5-1; CDR3: ASKDTGTNYNEQF